A single sample gave rise to the 3 T cell receptor beta chains below, sequenced in a study of blood T cells in healthy people across ages. Sample-barcoded 5' priming and a J-beta primer mix drove a second PCR of 7 to 11 cycles. TCRdb called the 5' RACE reads again in MiXCR, with one record for every CDR3 protein. The table includes about 830,000 distinct CDR3 sequences, 55% to 75% detected once. Sequencing was performed on blood. Every receptor here comes from a man younger than 40 in good health.

CDR3 protein: CASSPQQGTGELFF. Written as DNA, the CDR3 is TGTGCCAGCAGCCCACAACAGGGGACCGGGGAGCTGTTTTTT. V and J are TRBV7-2 and TRBJ2-2, with 7 bases aligning to TRBD1. The CDR3 is 14 residues long. V lost 5 bases to trimming and J lost 5 bases; unmatched junction nucleotides: 5. Germline CDR1 is SGHTA and CDR2 is FQGNSA.

Comments on this clonotype: A much larger clone lies one base from this, so it may be a read error. The CDR3 DNA follows: TGCAGTGGCCGCGGGGAGGCTCAGCAAGAGACCCAGTTCTTC. This encodes CSGRGEAQQETQFF. The chain couples TRBV20-1 to TRBJ2-5; perhaps TRBD2 as D (6 bases). The closer fit of TRBJ2-1 to the DNA end suggests the J call may be wrong. The germline CDR1 and CDR2 sequences are DFQATT and SNEGSKA (reference sequence). This CDR3 spans 14 amino acids.

This chain joins TRBV15 and TRBJ2-1, with D unclear. Germline values: CDR1 LNHNV, CDR2 YYDKDF (reference sequence). The CDR3 length is 13 residues. With 0 bases removed from V and 7 bases from J, the gap between germline ends came to 7 bases. The CDR3 reads CATSRDWQNEQFF. CDR3 DNA: TGTGCCACCAGCAGAGATTGGCAAAATGAGCAGTTCTTC. Supplemented by reference TRBV15 and TRBJ2-1, the full variable domain reads DAMVIQNPRYQVTQFGKPVTLSCSQTLNHNVMYWYQQKSSQAPKLLFHYYDKDFNNEADTPDNFQSRRPNTSFCFLDIRSPGLGDTAMYLCATSRDWQNEQFFGPGTRLTVL.